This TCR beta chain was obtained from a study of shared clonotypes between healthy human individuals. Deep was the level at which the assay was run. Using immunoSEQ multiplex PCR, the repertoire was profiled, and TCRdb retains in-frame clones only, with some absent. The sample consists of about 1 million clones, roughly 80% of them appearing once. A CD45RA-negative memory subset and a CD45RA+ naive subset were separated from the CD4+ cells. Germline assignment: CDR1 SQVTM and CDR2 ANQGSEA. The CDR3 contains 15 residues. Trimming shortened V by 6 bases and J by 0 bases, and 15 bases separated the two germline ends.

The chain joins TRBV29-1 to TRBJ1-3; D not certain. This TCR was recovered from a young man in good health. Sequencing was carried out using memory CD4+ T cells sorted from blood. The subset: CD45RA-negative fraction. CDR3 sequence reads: CSVARERSSGNTIYF. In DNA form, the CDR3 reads TGCAGCGTGGCCCGCGAGAGGAGCTCTGGAAACACCATATATTTT.